These T cell receptor beta chains were read from a single sample in a study of T-cell reconstitution after alpha-beta-depleted transplantation in children. Using its own MiXCR run on the PCR reads, TCRdb lists one record per CDR3 protein. The repertoire holds about 300,000 distinct CDR3 sequences, with roughly 7.8% as singletons. The sample was peripheral blood, taken 360 days after TCRalphabeta/CD19-depleted stem cell transplant. These receptors were collected from a female patient aged 2 to 10 who had a stem cell transplant for Fanconi anemia, so the T cells may come from the graft donor. CDR3s include the opening cysteine and the closing phenylalanine or tryptophan. D genes are given only for firm matches. Clone size is not always given. Where it is, it says once, few, many or a class for expanded clones.

cdr3_nt: TGCGCCAGCAGATACGGACAGGTGAACACTGAAGCTTTCTTT
cdr3_aa: CASRYGQVNTEAFF
d_call: TRBD1
v_call: TRBV5-1
j_call: TRBJ1-1
clone_size: many

cdr3_nt: TGCAGCGCTACCAGGGTACAAGAGACCCAGTACTTC
cdr3_aa: CSATRVQETQYF
d_call: NA
v_call: TRBV29-1
j_call: TRBJ2-5
clone_size: many

cdr3_nt: TGCAGTGCTAGAAATAGCACAGATACGCAGTATTTT
cdr3_aa: CSARNSTDTQYF
d_call: NA
v_call: TRBV20-1
j_call: TRBJ2-3
clone_size: many

cdr3_nt: TGTGCCAGCAGCTCGACCTTCGACAGGGTGGACGGAGCTTTCTTT
cdr3_aa: CASSSTFDRVDGAFF
d_call: TRBD1
v_call: TRBV7-8
j_call: TRBJ1-1
clone_size: few

cdr3_nt: TGCAGTGCTAGAGCGCGTTTTTGGAGACAGGGGGAAGCGGGAGCAACAGATACGCAGTATTTT
cdr3_aa: CSARARFWRQGEAGATDTQYF
d_call: NA
v_call: TRBV20-1
j_call: TRBJ2-3
clone_size: many

cdr3_nt: TGCGCCAGCAGCATACCCGGACTAGCGGGAAACAATGAGCAGTTCTTC
cdr3_aa: CASSIPGLAGNNEQFF
d_call: TRBD2
v_call: TRBV5-1
j_call: TRBJ2-1
clone_size: many

cdr3_nt: TGTGCCAGCGGGACAGCTAGCTCCTACGAGCAGTACTTC
cdr3_aa: CASGTASSYEQYF
d_call: TRBD1
v_call: TRBV2
j_call: TRBJ2-7
clone_size: NA

cdr3_nt: TGCGCCAGCAGCTTGGTGGGACAGAGAGACTTAGGAAATGAGCAGTTCTTC
cdr3_aa: CASSLVGQRDLGNEQFF
d_call: TRBD1
v_call: TRBV5-1
j_call: TRBJ2-1
clone_size: many

cdr3_nt: TGTGCCACCAGCCAAAAGGTTAGCAGGCGTAGCAATCAGCCCCAGCATTTT
cdr3_aa: CATSQKVSRRSNQPQHF
d_call: NA
v_call: TRBV15
j_call: TRBJ1-5
clone_size: few

cdr3_nt: TGTGCCAGCAGCTTACCCGGGCAGGAGACCCAGTACTTC
cdr3_aa: CASSLPGQETQYF
d_call: NA
v_call: TRBV5-1
j_call: TRBJ2-5
clone_size: many

cdr3_nt: TGTGCCAGCAGCGATACTAGCGGGGGAGTCAATGAGCAGTTCTTC
cdr3_aa: CASSDTSGGVNEQFF
d_call: TRBD2
v_call: TRBV27
j_call: TRBJ2-1
clone_size: many

cdr3_nt: TGTGCCAGCAGCCAAGCTCAGCTGGGTAGCACAGATACGCAGTATTTT
cdr3_aa: CASSQAQLGSTDTQYF
d_call: NA
v_call: TRBV4-2
j_call: TRBJ2-3
clone_size: many

cdr3_nt: TGTGCCAGCAGCTTAGCCGGGGGGGGCCAAGGTGGTACGCAGTATTTT
cdr3_aa: CASSLAGGGQGGTQYF
d_call: TRBD2
v_call: TRBV7-2
j_call: TRBJ2-3
clone_size: many

cdr3_nt: TGTGCCAGCAGCTTAAGGAGACAGGATGGCTACACCTTC
cdr3_aa: CASSLRRQDGYTF
d_call: NA
v_call: TRBV4-2
j_call: TRBJ1-2
clone_size: NA

cdr3_nt: TGTGCCAGCAGTGAAACGGCTGGCCACAATGAGCAGTTCTTC
cdr3_aa: CASSETAGHNEQFF
d_call: NA
v_call: TRBV25-1
j_call: TRBJ2-1
clone_size: few

cdr3_nt: TGCGCCAGCAGTGAGCTGACCCCGAACACTGAAGCTTTCTTT
cdr3_aa: CASSELTPNTEAFF
d_call: NA
v_call: TRBV10-2
j_call: TRBJ1-1
clone_size: few

cdr3_nt: TGCAGTGCCCCACTAACCCGAAGCGGGGACACAGATACGCAGTATTTT
cdr3_aa: CSAPLTRSGDTDTQYF
d_call: TRBD2
v_call: TRBV20-1
j_call: TRBJ2-3
clone_size: many

cdr3_nt: TGTGCCAGCAGCCAAGGAAGAGCAGGGACTGGAAACACCATATATTTT
cdr3_aa: CASSQGRAGTGNTIYF
d_call: NA
v_call: TRBV4-2
j_call: TRBJ1-3
clone_size: NA

cdr3_nt: TGTGCCAGCAGGGACCCCGGACCATATGGCTACACCTTC
cdr3_aa: CASRDPGPYGYTF
d_call: NA
v_call: TRBV6-1
j_call: TRBJ1-2
clone_size: many

cdr3_nt: TGTGCCAGCAGACCCCAGGGGTTTCGGAATGAAAAACTGTTTTTT
cdr3_aa: CASRPQGFRNEKLFF
d_call: NA
v_call: TRBV6-1
j_call: TRBJ1-4
clone_size: many

cdr3_nt: TGTGCCATCAGCCTGGGACCGAACTCCTACGAGCAGTACTTC
cdr3_aa: CAISLGPNSYEQYF
d_call: NA
v_call: TRBV10-3
j_call: TRBJ2-7
clone_size: many

cdr3_nt: TGTGCCAGCAGCTCGACAGGGGGGAGGGACTATGGCTACACCTTC
cdr3_aa: CASSSTGGRDYGYTF
d_call: TRBD1
v_call: TRBV7-9
j_call: TRBJ1-2
clone_size: many

cdr3_nt: TGTGCCAGCAGCTTAAACGACCAGAACACTGAAGCTTTCTTT
cdr3_aa: CASSLNDQNTEAFF
d_call: NA
v_call: TRBV11-3
j_call: TRBJ1-1
clone_size: NA

cdr3_nt: TGTGCCAGCAGGGATGATATGTCAGCTTTCTTT
cdr3_aa: CASRDDMSAFF
d_call: NA
v_call: TRBV12-3/TRBV12-4
j_call: TRBJ1-1
clone_size: many

cdr3_nt: TGTGCCAGCAGCGCACTGAGGGGGTTTCAGACAGATACGCAGTATTTT
cdr3_aa: CASSALRGFQTDTQYF
d_call: NA
v_call: TRBV7-6
j_call: TRBJ2-3
clone_size: NA

cdr3_nt: TGTGCCAGCAGCGGGGTCGTTAGCAATCAGCCCCAGCATTTT
cdr3_aa: CASSGVVSNQPQHF
d_call: NA
v_call: TRBV5-5
j_call: TRBJ1-5
clone_size: NA

cdr3_nt: TGTGCCAGCAGTTTATCAGGGTCTCGGAATTCACCCCTCCACTTT
cdr3_aa: CASSLSGSRNSPLHF
d_call: NA
v_call: TRBV12-3/TRBV12-4
j_call: TRBJ1-6
clone_size: NA

cdr3_nt: TGTGCCAGCAGCTTAGTCCAGACCTACGAGCAGTACTTC
cdr3_aa: CASSLVQTYEQYF
d_call: NA
v_call: TRBV7-2
j_call: TRBJ2-7
clone_size: many

cdr3_nt: TGTGCCAGCAGCTTAGATCTTTCAAGGACAGTCTGGAACACCGGGGAGCTGTTTTTT
cdr3_aa: CASSLDLSRTVWNTGELFF
d_call: NA
v_call: TRBV11-2
j_call: TRBJ2-2
clone_size: once

cdr3_nt: TGCGCCAGCAGGGACACCACAACTAATGAAAAACTGTTTTTT
cdr3_aa: CASRDTTTNEKLFF
d_call: NA
v_call: TRBV5-1
j_call: TRBJ1-4
clone_size: many

cdr3_nt: TGTGCCAGCTCACCAATCCATTCCGGGACAGGAGGTGAAAAACTGTTTTTT
cdr3_aa: CASSPIHSGTGGEKLFF
d_call: TRBD1
v_call: TRBV18
j_call: TRBJ1-4
clone_size: NA

cdr3_nt: TGTGCCAGCAGTGGAGGGACAGGGACTAACTATGGCTACACCTTC
cdr3_aa: CASSGGTGTNYGYTF
d_call: TRBD1
v_call: TRBV28
j_call: TRBJ1-2
clone_size: many

cdr3_nt: TGCAGTGCTAGTAAGGGTACGGAGACCCAGTACTTC
cdr3_aa: CSASKGTETQYF
d_call: NA
v_call: TRBV20-1
j_call: TRBJ2-5
clone_size: NA

cdr3_nt: TGTGCCAGCAGTTTAGGGACTAGGCCAGAGACCCAGTACTTC
cdr3_aa: CASSLGTRPETQYF
d_call: TRBD2
v_call: TRBV27
j_call: TRBJ2-5
clone_size: many

cdr3_nt: TGTGCCAGCAGCTCCCTAACGCGACAGGAGGGCTATGGCTACACCTTC
cdr3_aa: CASSSLTRQEGYGYTF
d_call: NA
v_call: TRBV7-9
j_call: TRBJ1-2
clone_size: many

cdr3_nt: TGTGCCAGCTCTCGGGCAGTATATAGGGAGCAGTACTTC
cdr3_aa: CASSRAVYREQYF
d_call: NA
v_call: TRBV13
j_call: TRBJ2-7
clone_size: many

cdr3_nt: TGCAGCGTCCACCGGGACGTTTTGAACACTGAAGCTTTCTTT
cdr3_aa: CSVHRDVLNTEAFF
d_call: NA
v_call: TRBV29-1
j_call: TRBJ1-1
clone_size: many

cdr3_nt: TGTGCCAGCGGACGTCACGGGACAGGGGGCTGGGAGACCCAGTACTTC
cdr3_aa: CASGRHGTGGWETQYF
d_call: TRBD1
v_call: TRBV2
j_call: TRBJ2-5
clone_size: many

cdr3_nt: TGTGCCAGCAGTTTTATGGAAGAAGAGACCCAGTACTTC
cdr3_aa: CASSFMEEETQYF
d_call: NA
v_call: TRBV7-9
j_call: TRBJ2-5
clone_size: many

cdr3_nt: TGCGCCAGCAGCTTGACGTGGAACGAGCAGTACTTC
cdr3_aa: CASSLTWNEQYF
d_call: NA
v_call: TRBV5-1
j_call: TRBJ2-7
clone_size: many

cdr3_nt: TGCGCCAGCAGCTTGAGCGGGGGCCCTCCAGGCACAGATACGCAGTATTTT
cdr3_aa: CASSLSGGPPGTDTQYF
d_call: TRBD2
v_call: TRBV5-1
j_call: TRBJ2-3
clone_size: NA